The rows below give T cell receptor beta chains drawn from one sample of a study of Graves' ophthalmopathy and Graves' hyperthyroidism. TCRdb analysed the multiplex PCR reads with MiXCR anew, one entry per CDR3 protein. Of some 1.1 million distinct CDR3 sequences listed, roughly 35% are singletons. Material: peripheral blood or thyroid tissue (not recorded which). Source of these receptors: an adult man with Graves' hyperthyroidism. Both conserved end residues are part of each CDR3. The D gene is left open where the match is weak. The size field is filled for only some rows; it gives once, few, many or a size class.

TRBD1	TRBV28	few	TRBJ1-2	TGTGCCACCTGGGACAGGGTCTCTGGCTACACCTTC	CATWDRVSGYTF
NA	TRBV19	many	TRBJ2-7	TGTGCCAGTGCCGGGACGGCCTTCAACGAGCAGTACTTC	CASAGTAFNEQYF
TRBD2	TRBV20-1	many	TRBJ2-7	TGCAGTGCTAGAGTGGCGGGAGGATCCTACGAGCAGTACTTC	CSARVAGGSYEQYF
NA	TRBV5-1	NA	TRBJ2-7	TGCGCCAGCGTCGCAGGGTCTAGCCTAGACGAGCAGTACTTC	CASVAGSSLDEQYF
TRBD1	TRBV10-3	many	TRBJ2-7	TGTGCCATCAGTGAAGGGACAGGGGTTGAGCAGTACTTC	CAISEGTGVEQYF
NA	TRBV9	many	TRBJ1-1	TGTGCCAGCAGCGTAGCTTCGGGTGGTACTGAAGCTTTCTTT	CASSVASGGTEAFF
TRBD1	TRBV5-1	once	TRBJ1-2	TGCGCCAGCAGGGGACAGGGTGATGACACCTTC	CASRGQGDDTF
TRBD2	TRBV20-1	many	TRBJ2-5	TGCAGTGCCAAACTAGCGGGGGACCAAGAGACCCAGTACTTC	CSAKLAGDQETQYF
NA	TRBV7-2	many	TRBJ1-2	TGTGCCAGCAGCTTAGAAACAGGCGCCTACACCTTC	CASSLETGAYTF
NA	TRBV2	NA	TRBJ2-5	TGTGCCAGCGTTGAAGGTCAGGTGGTCGAGACCCAGTACTTC	CASVEGQVVETQYF
TRBD2	TRBV7-7	many	TRBJ2-5	TGTGCCAGCAGCCACAGAGCGGGGGGAATTGGGGAGACCCAGTACTTC	CASSHRAGGIGETQYF
TRBD1	TRBV7-8	many	TRBJ2-7	TGTGCCAGCAGCTTAGTGGGGGACAGCTCCTACGAGCAGTACTTC	CASSLVGDSSYEQYF
NA	TRBV11-2	many	TRBJ2-7	TGTGCCAGCAGCTTAGTGACTAGCTACGAGCAGTACTTC	CASSLVTSYEQYF
TRBD1	TRBV28	few	TRBJ1-5	TGTGCCAGCAGTTTAATAGGGACAGGCGGAGATCAGCCCCAGCATTTT	CASSLIGTGGDQPQHF
TRBD2	TRBV7-8	many	TRBJ2-2	TGTGCCAGCAGCCTGAAGCCCAGCGGGGGAAGTACCGGGGAGCTGTTTTTT	CASSLKPSGGSTGELFF
TRBD1	TRBV11-2	NA	TRBJ1-4	TGTGCCAGCAGCTTAGATCTGAGGGGACAGGGGGCGTACGAAAAACTGTTTTTT	CASSLDLRGQGAYEKLFF
TRBD1	TRBV3-1	few	TRBJ2-5	TGTGCCAGCAGCCAGGGGAGGGCGACAGGGGGCTCCCAGTACTTC	CASSQGRATGGSQYF
TRBD1	TRBV24-1	NA	TRBJ1-4	TGTGCCAGCAGCGCTTTCGACAGGGCCGATGAAAAACTGTTTTTT	CASSAFDRADEKLFF
TRBD1	TRBV5-1	NA	TRBJ1-1	TGCGCCAGCAGACCAACGGGACAGAGGAGGAACACTGAAGCTTTCTTT	CASRPTGQRRNTEAFF
NA	TRBV30	NA	TRBJ1-4	TGTGCCTGGAGTGTACCTCCGCCAGGGGCAAAAGAAAAACTGTTTTTT	CAWSVPPPGAKEKLFF
NA	TRBV2	many	TRBJ2-2	TGTGCCAGCAGCCTACGAGGGAGTGACGGGGAGCTGTTTTTT	CASSLRGSDGELFF
NA	TRBV3-1	NA	TRBJ2-7	TGTGCCAGCAGCCAGCCACACGGAGAGCAGTACTTC	CASSQPHGEQYF
NA	TRBV19	many	TRBJ1-4	TGTGCCAGCCAGAGGGGGGTTGCGGAAAAACTGTTTTTT	CASQRGVAEKLFF
NA	TRBV2	many	TRBJ1-1	TGTGCCAGCACTCGGGACGGACACACCTTGAACACTGAAGCTTTCTTT	CASTRDGHTLNTEAFF
NA	TRBV10-3	NA	TRBJ2-7	TGTGCCATCAGCCAAGATTCGGGGAAGAACGCCTACGAGCAGTACTTC	CAISQDSGKNAYEQYF
NA	TRBV20-1	many	TRBJ1-2	TGCAGTGCTATGGCGGGGGGTACTTCCTATGGCTACACCTTC	CSAMAGGTSYGYTF
TRBD1	TRBV7-2	many	TRBJ2-7	TGTGCCAGCAGCGCCCGGGACAGGGCTTCCTACGAGCAGTACTTC	CASSARDRASYEQYF
TRBD2	TRBV2	NA	TRBJ2-7	TGTGCCAGCAGTGAAGAGGGAGGGACCTACGAGCAGTACTTC	CASSEEGGTYEQYF
NA	TRBV7-9	many	TRBJ1-1	TGTGCCAGCAGCTTCGGAGGGACCGGCACTGAAGCTTTCTTT	CASSFGGTGTEAFF
TRBD1	TRBV15	NA	TRBJ1-2	TGTGCCACCAGCAGAGGCGGGACAGCTCGCGGCTACACCTTC	CATSRGGTARGYTF
NA	TRBV10-1	many	TRBJ2-2	NA	CASSSSMGTGELFF
NA	TRBV7-3	NA	TRBJ2-7	TGTGCCAGCAGATCACCCGAAACAGGGTTCTACGAGCAGTACTTC	CASRSPETGFYEQYF
NA	TRBV24-1	many	TRBJ1-1	TGTGCCACCAGGGCATCAGACACTGAAGCTTTCTTT	CATRASDTEAFF
TRBD1	TRBV7-9	NA	TRBJ1-5	TGTGCCAGCAGCCCGGGACAGGACGATCAGCCCCAGCATTTT	CASSPGQDDQPQHF
NA	TRBV5-8	few	TRBJ2-2	TGTGCCAGCAGCTTGCATCTACCTACTTTACCCACCGGGGAGCTGTTTTTT	CASSLHLPTLPTGELFF
NA	TRBV9	NA	TRBJ2-2	TGTGCCAGCAGCGGAAGAGCAGGGGTCGGGAACACCGGGGAGCTGTTTTTT	CASSGRAGVGNTGELFF
TRBD1	TRBV7-9	NA	TRBJ1-1	TGTGCCAGCAGGTCACCCGGGACAGAAAAGATGAACACTGAAGCTTTCTTT	CASRSPGTEKMNTEAFF
TRBD2	TRBV2	few	TRBJ2-5	TGTGCCAGCAGTTTAAGGACTAGCGGGAGCCAGTACTTC	CASSLRTSGSQYF
NA	TRBV7-2	NA	TRBJ2-7	TGTGCCAGCAGCGTGTGCGCCGGGACAAACTACGAGCAGTACTTC	CASSVCAGTNYEQYF
TRBD1	TRBV10-3	many	TRBJ1-4	TGTGCCATCAGACAGGGGGCGAGTAATGAAAAACTGTTTTTT	CAIRQGASNEKLFF
NA	TRBV29-1	once	TRBJ2-7	TGCAGCGTTGTTGGGGACTTCTCCTACGAGCAGTACTTC	CSVVGDFSYEQYF
TRBD1	TRBV7-9	many	TRBJ2-7	TGTGCCAGCAGCTTCCGGGACAGGGGTTCCTACGAGCAGTACTTC	CASSFRDRGSYEQYF
NA	TRBV2	many	TRBJ1-5	TGTGCCAGCAAGTCAGGACCCAATCAGCCCCAGCATTTT	CASKSGPNQPQHF
TRBD1	TRBV9	NA	TRBJ2-5	TGTGCCAGCAGCGCAGGGGGCTCTATTAGAGAGACCCAGTACTTC	CASSAGGSIRETQYF
NA	TRBV5-4	once	TRBJ1-1	TGTGCCAGCAGCCGAGGGTGGGGCACTGAAGCTTTCTTT	CASSRGWGTEAFF
NA	TRBV7-9	many	TRBJ1-6	TGTGCCAGCAGCTTTATGGGCGACGGTAATTCACCCCTCCACTTT	CASSFMGDGNSPLHF
TRBD1	TRBV6-5	many	TRBJ1-5	TGTGCCAGCAGACGAACACAGGACAGGGGCAATCAGCCCCAGCATTTT	CASRRTQDRGNQPQHF
NA	TRBV2	NA	TRBJ2-7	TGTGCCAGCAGGGCCGGCAGGGCGAGCTCCTACGAGCAGTACTTC	CASRAGRASSYEQYF
TRBD1	TRBV10-3	NA	TRBJ1-5	TGTGCCACCAGCCCGGGACAGACTAATCAGCCCCAGCATTTT	CATSPGQTNQPQHF
NA	TRBV9	NA	TRBJ1-1	TGCGCCAGCAGCCCCGTTGTCCGCTTGAAGGTTCAGAGCACTGAAGCTTTCTTT	CASSPVVRLKVQSTEAFF
NA	TRBV18	NA	TRBJ1-3	TGTGCCAGCTCACCACCTATCGATGGAAACACCATATATTTT	CASSPPIDGNTIYF
TRBD1	TRBV7-6	NA	TRBJ1-6	TGTGCCAGCAGCGAGGGACAGGGTTCACCCCTCCACTTT	CASSEGQGSPLHF
NA	TRBV14	NA	TRBJ1-2	TGTGCCAGCAGCCAAGATGGGTTGGGCACTAGCTATGGCTACACCTTC	CASSQDGLGTSYGYTF
TRBD1	TRBV29-1	NA	TRBJ1-1	TGCAGCGTTTACGGGACAGTTCGGAACACTGAAGCTTTCTTT	CSVYGTVRNTEAFF
TRBD1	TRBV29-1	many	TRBJ2-5	TGCAGCGTTGTGCAGGGGGCGGTAGGGAAGACCCAGTACTTC	CSVVQGAVGKTQYF
TRBD1	TRBV9	few	TRBJ2-3	TGTGCCAGCAGCTCGCACAGGGGGCTTGAAGATACGCAGTATTTT	CASSSHRGLEDTQYF
NA	TRBV7-8	many	TRBJ2-2	TGTGCCAGCAGCTTAAATTTAGGGGTCGCCGGGGAGCTGTTTTTT	CASSLNLGVAGELFF
TRBD2	TRBV7-2	NA	TRBJ2-1	TGTGCCAGCAGCTTAACGGCTAGCGGGGTCTTGAATGAGCAGTTCTTC	CASSLTASGVLNEQFF